These 18 T cell receptor beta chains share one sample of origin, sequenced in a study of blood T cell repertoires in COVID-19. Only in-frame clones appear in the TCRdb table, and some are missing; sequencing was by immunoSEQ multiplex PCR. This table holds 150,000 to 180,000 clones, 65% to 90% found once. The source material was peripheral blood. These receptors were collected from a woman in her sixties or seventies with COVID-19, enrolled during active disease.

The chain has TRBV5-1 and TRBJ2-1; TRBD2 aligns across 9 bases. Trimming removed 2 bases from V and 8 bases from J; junction bases left unmatched: 8. This CDR3 contains 15 residues. The germline V gene encodes CDR1 SGHRS and CDR2 YFSETQ. CDR3 nucleotide sequence: TGCGCCAGCAGCTTAGGTAGCGGGAGTGGGGATGAGCAGTTCTTC. Translation: CASSLGSGSGDEQFF. The variable domain in full, completed from reference TRBV5-1 and TRBJ2-1, reads KAGVTQTPRYLIKTRGQQVTLSCSPISGHRSVSWYQQTPGQGLQFLFEYFSETQRNKGNFPGRFSGRQFSNSRSEMNVSTLELGDSALYLCASSLGSGSGDEQFFGPGTRLTVL.

CDR3 sequence reads: CASSTPDRGEQYF. CDR3 DNA: TGTGCCAGCAGCACGCCGGACAGGGGCGAGCAGTACTTC. The V gene is TRBV13, the J gene TRBJ2-7; 9 nucleotides align to TRBD1. Trimming at V came to 5 bases and at J to 6 bases, leaving 5 bases not matched to a gene. Germline lookup yields CDR1 PRHDT and CDR2 FYEKMQ (reference sequence). The CDR3 runs 13 residues.

The table lists this clone with a count of one. CDR3 residues: CAIRGLGTIETQYF. For the CDR3, the DNA is TGTGCCATCCGGGGACTAGGGACGATTGAGACCCAGTACTTC. The chain employs TRBV15 and TRBJ2-5, with 8 bases matching TRBD2. J gave up 5 bases and V 10 bases, and 12 bases lay outside the gene matches. From germline, CDR1 is LNHNV and CDR2 YYDKDF (reference sequence). This CDR3 comprises 14 residues.

The CDR3 sequence: CASRSGLAGVTDTQYF. Written as DNA, the CDR3 is TGTGCCAGCAGGAGTGGGCTAGCGGGAGTCACAGATACGCAGTATTTT. This chain connects TRBV2 to TRBJ2-3; 10 bases line up with TRBD2. Trimming at V came to 6 bases and at J to 2 bases, leaving 8 bases not matched to a gene. The germline gives CDR1 SNHLY, CDR2 FYNNEI. This CDR3 spans 16 amino acids.

The genes are TRBV6-5 and TRBJ1-1; 8 nucleotides line up with TRBD1. Germline V lookup: CDR1 MNHEY, CDR2 SVGAGI. V shed 6 bases, J shed 10 bases, and the junction held 4 bases outside the gene matches. The CDR3 contains 11 residues. CDR3 coding DNA: TGTGCCAGCAGCCCGGACAGGGTAGCTTTCTTT. It specifies CASSPDRVAFF.

This clone was counted a single time. The J gene is TRBJ2-7, the V gene TRBV18; 8 bases agree with TRBD1. This CDR3 is built from 14 residues. Germline V lookup: CDR1 KGHSH, CDR2 LQKENI. J gave up 4 bases and V 2 bases, and 4 bases lay outside the gene matches. CDR3 nucleotide sequence: TGTGCCAGCTCACCAAGACAGGGGACATACGAGCAGTACGTC. Its protein is CASSPRQGTYEQYV.

This clone was found once. V and J are TRBV7-6 and TRBJ1-5, with TRBD1 identical over 7 bases. V was pared by 3 bases and J by 4 bases, with 0 bases of the junction left unmatched. Germline V gives CDR1 SGHVS, CDR2 FNYEAQ. The CDR3 has 13 amino acids. The CDR3 DNA sequence: TGTGCCAGCAGCTTGACAGGGAATCAGCCCCAGCATTTT. It translates to CASSLTGNQPQHF.

The V gene is TRBV7-3, the J gene TRBJ2-3, with 12 positions matching TRBD2. The V and J ends lost 5 bases and 1 base, in that order; junction bases with no gene match: 10. The CDR3 runs to 18 residues. Germline V CDR1 and CDR2: SGHTA, FQGTGA. CDR3 sequence: CASSVTSGSGRGTDTQYF. CDR3 sequence (DNA): TGTGCCAGCAGCGTGACTAGCGGGAGTGGGAGGGGCACAGATACGCAGTATTTT.

The chain carries TRBV19 and TRBJ1-2, with a tentative D call TRBD1 (6 bases). Looked up from germline, CDR1 is LNHDA and CDR2 is SQIVND (reference sequence). The CDR3 totals 13 residues. Trimming left V 5 bases short and J 4 bases short, with 11 bases between. CDR3 bases: TGTGCCAGTAGTCGACAGGTGATCTATGGCTACACCTTC. Translation: CASSRQVIYGYTF.

The V call is TRBV15, the J call TRBJ1-4, with 7 bases that match TRBD1. V lost 0 bases to trimming and J lost 7 bases; unmatched junction nucleotides: 5. Germline values: CDR1 LNHNV, CDR2 YYDKDF (reference sequence). This CDR3 has 15 amino acids. The CDR3 bases are TGTGCCACCAGCAGAGAACAGGGGAATGCTGAAAAACTGTTTTTT. Translation: CATSREQGNAEKLFF.

The J gene is TRBJ2-7, the V gene TRBV5-4; 7 bases fit TRBD1. The germline V gene encodes CDR1 SGHNT and CDR2 YYREEE (reference sequence). The J segment lost 2 bases and the V segment lost 0 bases, leaving 5 bases of the junction unmatched. CDR3 length: 15 amino acids. CDR3 nucleotides: TGTGCCAGCAGCTTGGCCGGGCAGGGGGCCTACGAGCAGTACTTC. Translating gives CASSLAGQGAYEQYF. The entire variable domain, with the rest obtained from reference TRBV5-4 and TRBJ2-7, is as follows: ETGVTQSPTHLIKTRGQQVTLRCSSQSGHNTVSWYQQALGQGPQFIFQYYREEENGRGNFPPRFSGLQFPNYSSELNVNALELDDSALYLCASSLAGQGAYEQYFGPGTRLTVT.

This chain joins TRBV7-2 and TRBJ1-1, with a tentative D call TRBD1 (5 bases). This CDR3 comprises 15 residues. Germline V gene lookup returns CDR1 SGHTA and CDR2 FQGNSA. Trimming shortened V by 1 base and J by 4 bases, and 13 bases separated the two germline ends. The CDR3 coding sequence is TGTGCCAGCAGCTTAGAAGGGCAGGGCAGCACTGAAGCTTTCTTT. This gives the protein CASSLEGQGSTEAFF.

This chain uses TRBV7-2 with TRBJ2-3; 10 bases are a match to TRBD2. Germline CDR1 reads SGHTA; CDR2 reads FQGNSA. V was pared by 5 bases and J by 1 base, with 3 bases of the junction left unmatched. This CDR3 contains 15 residues. The CDR3 nucleotides read TGTGCCAGCAGCGCAAGCGGGAGGGGCACAGATACGCAGTATTTT. It is translated as CASSASGRGTDTQYF. The variable domain in full, completed from reference TRBV7-2 and TRBJ2-3, reads GAGVSQSPSNKVTEKGKDVELRCDPISGHTALYWYRQSLGQGLEFLIYFQGNSAPDKSGLPSDRFSAERTGGSVSTLTIQRTQQEDSAVYLCASSASGRGTDTQYFGPGTRLTVL.

This clone was counted once. The chain uses TRBV5-4 and TRBJ2-7; 7 positions agree with TRBD1. The V and J ends lost 5 bases and 1 base, in that order; junction bases with no gene match: 6. This CDR3 is 14 amino acids long. Germline values: CDR1 SGHNT, CDR2 YYREEE (reference sequence). For the CDR3, the DNA is TGTGCCAGCAGTCTCGACAGGGATTCCTACGAGCAGTACTTC. Its protein product is CASSLDRDSYEQYF. Full variable domain (rest looked up from reference TRBV5-4 and TRBJ2-7): ETGVTQSPTHLIKTRGQQVTLRCSSQSGHNTVSWYQQALGQGPQFIFQYYREEENGRGNFPPRFSGLQFPNYSSELNVNALELDDSALYLCASSLDRDSYEQYFGPGTRLTVT.

The chain links TRBV11-2 to TRBJ2-3; D is unresolved. The V gene's germline CDR1 is SGHAT and CDR2 FQNNGV. V was shortened by 1 base and J by 4 bases, with 6 bases between the two germline ends. This CDR3 is 13 amino acids long. This chain's CDR3 is CASSLVRADTQYF. The CDR3 region has the DNA TGTGCCAGCAGCTTAGTCCGGGCAGATACGCAGTATTTT.

This chain connects TRBV3-1 (or the pseudogene TRBV3-2) to TRBJ1-1; a possible D gene is TRBD1 (6 bases). Germline assignment: CDR1 LGHDT and CDR2 YNNKEL (reference sequence). The CDR3 sequence is 14 residues long. Trimming stripped 5 bases from V and 1 base from J, with 11 bases between. The CDR3 DNA sequence: TGTGCCAGCAGCTCCAGGGGCCGGAACACTGAAGCTTTCTTT. Protein: CASSSRGRNTEAFF.

This sequence joins TRBV1 and TRBJ1-4; the table names TRBD1, a call not compared with the DNA. TRBV1 is a known pseudogene. The CDR3 totals 19 residues. The DNA for the CDR3 is TGCACCAGCAGCCAACCATCAACTCCCCGGAGACAGGGTGAGGAAAAACTGTTTTTT. Translation gives CTSSQPSTPRRQGEEKLFF.

V gene TRBV20-1 combines with J gene TRBJ1-1; D gene uncertain. Germline V gene lookup returns CDR1 DFQATT and CDR2 SNEGSKA (reference sequence). The CDR3 runs 8 residues. The CDR3: CRAGEAFF. The CDR3 coding sequence is TGCAGGGCCGGGGAAGCTTTCTTT.